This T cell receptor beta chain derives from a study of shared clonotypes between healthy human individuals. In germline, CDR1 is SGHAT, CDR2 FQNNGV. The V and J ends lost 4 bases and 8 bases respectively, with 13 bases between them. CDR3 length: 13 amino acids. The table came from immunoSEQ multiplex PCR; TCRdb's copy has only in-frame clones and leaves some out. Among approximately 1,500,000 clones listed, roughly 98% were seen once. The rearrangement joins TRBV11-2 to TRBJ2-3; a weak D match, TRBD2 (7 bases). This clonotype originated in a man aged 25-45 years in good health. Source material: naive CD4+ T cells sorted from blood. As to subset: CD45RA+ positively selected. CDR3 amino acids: CASSSRRGGTQYF. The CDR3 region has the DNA TGTGCCAGCAGCTCGCGGAGGGGGGGTACGCAGTATTTT.